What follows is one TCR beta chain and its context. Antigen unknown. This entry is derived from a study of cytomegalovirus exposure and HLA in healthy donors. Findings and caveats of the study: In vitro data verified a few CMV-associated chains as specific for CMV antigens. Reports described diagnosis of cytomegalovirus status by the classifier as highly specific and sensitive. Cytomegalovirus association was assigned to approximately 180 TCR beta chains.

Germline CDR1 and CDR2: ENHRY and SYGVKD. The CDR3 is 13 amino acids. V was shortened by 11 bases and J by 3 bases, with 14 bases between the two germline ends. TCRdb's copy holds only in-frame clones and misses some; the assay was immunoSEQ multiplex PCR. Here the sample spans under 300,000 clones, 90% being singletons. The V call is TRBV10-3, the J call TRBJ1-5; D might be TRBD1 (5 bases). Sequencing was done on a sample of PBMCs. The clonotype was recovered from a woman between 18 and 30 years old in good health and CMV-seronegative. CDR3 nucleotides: TGTGCCTCAAACGGGGGGAACAATCAGCCCCAGCATTTT. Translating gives CASNGGNNQPQHF.